Sequencing of this T cell receptor (beta chain) was carried out in a study of neurological immune-mediated disorders. TCRdb processed the 5' RACE reads anew with MiXCR; each CDR3 protein has one entry. This table holds 45,000 to 50,000 distinct CDR3 sequences, roughly 3.2% found once. 2 million PBMCs stored at -80 C were the source of the unsorted libraries. Trimming removed 1 base at V and 4 bases at J, with 11 bases between. Germline V gene sequence: CDR1 LGHDT, CDR2 YNNKEL (reference sequence). This CDR3 is built from 15 residues. J is TRBJ2-1 and V is TRBV3-1; possible D gene TRBD1, 5 bases. The sample taken for sequencing was PBMCs. This TCR came from a woman between 45 and 65 years old with multiple sclerosis. CDR3 DNA: TGTGCCAGCAGCCAAGGTGGGGCTGTTTACAATGAGCAGTTCTTC. Residues: CASSQGGAVYNEQFF.